The 19 T cell receptor beta chains given below trace back to one sample, sequenced in a study of shared clonotypes between healthy human individuals. Sequenced by immunoSEQ multiplex PCR; TCRdb stores in-frame clones only, minus some. The table records a few hundred thousand clones, roughly 80% of them present only once. Sequencing was done on a sample of memory CD4+ T cells sorted from blood. Documented subset: CD45RA-negative fraction. The receptors shown here come from a man aged 25-45 years in good health.

The gene calls are TRBV27 and TRBJ2-3; D not certain. CDR1 and CDR2 (germline): MNHEY, SMNVEV (reference sequence). V was trimmed by 4 bases and J by 4 bases, leaving 12 bases between them. The CDR3 is 14 residues long. CDR3 nucleotide sequence: TGTGCCAGCAGTTCCCTCCAGAAATCAGATACGCAGTATTTT. This translates into CASSSLQKSDTQYF.

This clone was detected only a few times. The chain employs TRBV5-1 and TRBJ1-5; TRBD1 is a possible D gene (5 bases). Germline CDR1 is SGHRS and CDR2 is YFSETQ. The ends were cut back, 0 bases at V and 7 bases at J, with 17 bases in the middle. The CDR3 totals 16 residues. Here the CDR3 reads CASSLVVWTRRQPQHF. The CDR3 DNA follows: TGCGCCAGCAGCTTGGTGGTGTGGACACGTCGGCAGCCCCAGCATTTT. Looking up the rest from reference TRBV5-1 and TRBJ1-5 gives the full variable domain: KAGVTQTPRYLIKTRGQQVTLSCSPISGHRSVSWYQQTPGQGLQFLFEYFSETQRNKGNFPGRFSGRQFSNSRSEMNVSTLELGDSALYLCASSLVVWTRRQPQHFGDGTRLSIL.

In its sample, this clone was seen once. The rearrangement joins TRBV5-1 to TRBJ1-1, with 10 bases lining up with TRBD1. The V gene's germline CDR1 is SGHRS and CDR2 YFSETQ. Trimming took 4 bases from V and 6 from J; bases not matched to a gene: 9. The CDR3 sequence is 15 residues long. CDR3 region: CASSLRQGAGPEAFF. For the CDR3, the DNA is TGCGCCAGCAGCCTACGACAGGGGGCAGGGCCTGAAGCTTTCTTT.

This clone was detected a few times. The rearrangement links TRBV30 to TRBJ2-5; D is uncertain. This CDR3 contains 13 residues. Deletions cut 0 bases from V and 9 bases from J, with 14 bases between. Germline CDR1 reads GTSNPN; CDR2 reads SVGIG (reference sequence). The CDR3 here is CAWSVGRQGPQYF. The CDR3 DNA reads TGTGCCTGGAGTGTAGGCAGACAAGGGCCCCAGTACTTC.

This chain links TRBV6-1 with TRBJ1-1, with 7 bases fitting TRBD1. From germline, CDR1 is MNHNS and CDR2 SASEGT. The trim removed 7 bases at V and 7 bases at J, leaving 3 bases unmatched. This CDR3 contains 11 residues. The CDR3 DNA sequence: TGTGCCAGCACCCGGGACAGTGAAGCTTTCTTT. Protein product: CASTRDSEAFF.

The chain employs TRBV28 and TRBJ2-7; D is uncertain. This CDR3 has 14 amino acids. V lost 6 bases and J lost 2, with 14 bases in between. Looked up from germline, CDR1 is MDHEN and CDR2 is SYDVKM. As DNA, the CDR3 is TGTGCCAGCAGGTTCGGCGGCCGACCCTACGAGCAGTACTTC. Translating gives CASRFGGRPYEQYF.

This clone was counted between two and nine times. The V gene is TRBV6-6, the J gene TRBJ2-7; perhaps D is TRBD1 or TRBD2 (5 bases each). The germline V gene has CDR1 MNHNY and CDR2 SVGAGI (reference sequence). The CDR3 is 13 residues long. The ends were cut back, 5 bases at V and 6 bases at J, with 14 bases in the middle. CDR3 loop: CASSPGWGSEQYF. The DNA for the CDR3 is TGTGCCAGCAGTCCCGGGTGGGGGTCCGAGCAGTACTTC.

This clone was seen more than once but under ten times. With a much larger clone just one base away, this may be a read error. CDR3 in DNA: TGTGCCAGCAGTTTTGGGGAGACCCAGTACTTC. As protein: CASSFGETQYF. This chain connects TRBV6-6 to TRBJ2-5; no clear D gene. Trimming removed 4 bases from V and 5 bases from J, with 5 bases in between. The CDR3 spans 11 residues. CDR1 and CDR2 (germline): MNHNY, SVGAGI (reference sequence).

DNA for the CDR3: TGTGCCAGCAGTTTCGAGGGTATGGATGAAAAACTGTTTTTT. This sequence encodes CASSFEGMDEKLFF. The chain carries TRBV28 and TRBJ1-4; no firm D call. From germline, CDR1 is MDHEN and CDR2 SYDVKM. Between the trimmed V and J ends, which lost 3 bases and 6 bases, there was a span of 11 bases. The CDR3 consists of 14 residues.

A single count supports this clone. The chain employs TRBV7-2 and TRBJ2-3, with TRBD2 as a possible D gene (5 bases). Trimming removed 1 base from V and 2 bases from J, with 10 bases in between. Germline CDR1 is SGHTA and CDR2 is FQGNSA. The length of the CDR3 is 15 residues. CDR3 in amino acids: CASSLGPGVTDTQYF. The CDR3 DNA reads TGTGCCAGCAGCTTAGGTCCCGGGGTCACAGATACGCAGTATTTT.

The CDR3 sequence is CASSYQTGAYEQYF. CDR3 nucleotide sequence: TGTGCCAGCAGCTACCAGACAGGTGCCTACGAGCAGTACTTC. This chain joins TRBV7-2 and TRBJ2-7; perhaps TRBD1 as D (6 bases). The V and J ends lost 4 bases and 2 bases respectively, with 12 bases between them. The germline gives CDR1 SGHTA, CDR2 FQGNSA. The CDR3 consists of 14 residues.

V is TRBV6-1 and J is TRBJ2-1; 12 bases align to TRBD2. The V and J ends lost 2 bases and 12 bases, in that order; junction bases with no gene match: 5. Looked up from germline, CDR1 is MNHNS and CDR2 is SASEGT. CDR3 length: 14 residues. In DNA form, the CDR3 reads TGTGCCAGCAGTGAACGACTAGCGGGAGCCGGGCAGTTCTTC. Its protein is CASSERLAGAGQFF.

The genes are TRBV18 and TRBJ2-3; unclear D gene. Germline CDR1 KGHSH, CDR2 LQKENI. V was shortened by 7 bases and J by 1 base, with 9 bases between the two germline ends. CDR3 length: 13 amino acids. The CDR3 region is CASFNRRTDTQYF. The DNA for the CDR3 is TGTGCCAGCTTTAATCGGCGCACAGATACGCAGTATTTT.

The chain combines TRBV11-2 with TRBJ1-1; D not certain. CDR3 length equals 12 residues. Germline lookup yields CDR1 SGHAT and CDR2 FQNNGV. Trimming took 0 bases from V and 6 from J, leaving 5 bases between them. CDR3 nucleotides: TGTGCCAGCAGCTTAGAGTCTGCTGAAGCTTTCTTT. This codes for CASSLESAEAFF.

The CDR3 coding sequence is TGTGCCAGCAGTCCCCAGACAGGGGGCTACAATGAGCAGTTCTTC. Protein product: CASSPQTGGYNEQFF. The chain recombines TRBV6-1 with TRBJ2-1, with TRBD1 identical over 9 bases. The V gene's germline CDR1 is MNHNS and CDR2 SASEGT. V lost 5 bases to trimming and J lost 3 bases; unmatched junction nucleotides: 5. CDR3 length: 15 amino acids.

This sequence joins TRBV5-1 and TRBJ2-5; TRBD2 aligns across 8 bases. J lost 5 bases, V lost 4 bases, and 10 bases had no gene match. The CDR3 consists of 15 residues. Germline loops: CDR1 SGHRS, CDR2 YFSETQ. CDR3 residues: CASSPQSGLGETQYF. CDR3 nucleotides: TGCGCCAGCAGCCCCCAGTCGGGACTAGGGGAGACCCAGTACTTC.

The chain carries TRBV7-2 and TRBJ1-5; tentative D call: TRBD1 (5 bases). Germline assignment: CDR1 SGHTA and CDR2 FQGNSA. The V end was cut by 0 bases, the J end by 4 bases, with 10 bases between. The CDR3 is 15 residues long. The CDR3 DNA follows: TGTGCCAGCAGCTTAGCGGGGGTCGAGAATCAGCCCCAGCATTTT. It encodes CASSLAGVENQPQHF.

This clone has a handful of counts. V gene TRBV5-1 combines with J gene TRBJ2-2; D is perhaps TRBD1 (6 bases). The V gene's germline CDR1 is SGHRS and CDR2 YFSETQ. The length of the CDR3 is 15 residues. Trimming left V 2 bases short and J 1 base short, with 9 bases between. CDR3 sequence: CASSLIQGNTGELFF. CDR3 in DNA: TGCGCCAGCAGCTTAATACAGGGGAACACCGGGGAGCTGTTTTTT.

This clone was seen more than once but under ten times. The V gene is TRBV7-2, the J gene TRBJ2-2; 9 bases are shared with TRBD2. Per germline, CDR1 SGHTA and CDR2 FQGNSA. The CDR3 sequence is 15 residues long. The V segment lost 5 bases and the J segment 4 bases; nucleotides outside the gene matches: 5. The CDR3 here is CASSVRSGSTGELFF. CDR3 in DNA: TGTGCCAGCAGCGTTCGTAGCGGGAGCACCGGGGAGCTGTTTTTT.